The next 28 T cell receptor beta chains were all read from a single sample in a study of blood T cell repertoires in COVID-19. Clones were sequenced by immunoSEQ multiplex PCR, and TCRdb holds only the in-frame ones, with some missing. Among some 270,000 clones, around 90% were seen once, and the ten largest hold less than 2%. Sequencing used PBMCs or T cells enriched from blood (not recorded which). These receptors came from a woman between 35 and 50 years old who had recovered from COVID-19.

This chain connects TRBV4-3 to TRBJ1-1; D ambiguous. The V gene lost 1 base and the J gene lost 4 bases, with 10 bases spanning the gap. Germline V gene data show CDR1 as LGHNA and CDR2 as YSLEER. This CDR3 has 14 amino acids. This chain's CDR3 is CASSQAGIGTEAFF. Written as DNA, the CDR3 is TGCGCCAGCAGCCAAGCGGGGATTGGCACTGAAGCTTTCTTT.

The chain combines TRBV7-9 with TRBJ1-1; D gene uncertain. Germline V gives CDR1 SEHNR, CDR2 FQNEAQ (reference sequence). Trimming pared 4 bases from V and 2 bases from J, leaving 8 bases between. The CDR3 sequence is 13 residues long. As DNA, the CDR3 is TGTGCCAGCAGCTCGACACGCAACACTGAAGCTTTCTTT. Translation: CASSSTRNTEAFF.

This clone has a handful of counts. J is TRBJ1-4 and V is TRBV13; unclear D gene. CDR1 is PRHDT and CDR2 is FYEKMQ in the germline V gene (reference sequence). This CDR3 has 17 amino acids. Between the trimmed V and J ends, which lost 2 bases and 3 bases, there was a span of 16 bases. The CDR3 loop is CASSLSALADANEKLFF. The CDR3 DNA is TGTGCCAGCAGCTTATCGGCCTTAGCGGATGCTAATGAAAAACTGTTTTTT.

This chain uses TRBV27 with TRBJ1-6; 11 bases agree with TRBD1. Germline-derived CDR1 and CDR2 are MNHEY and SMNVEV (reference sequence). V trimming: 7 bases; J trimming: 10 bases; junction bases outside the gene matches: 21. The CDR3 spans 19 residues. The CDR3 bases are TGTGCCAGCACCGAGAGGACAGGGGGCGCGGCCATCTCTCTCTCACCCCTCCACTTT. Amino acid sequence: CASTERTGGAAISLSPLHF.

The chain joins TRBV19 to TRBJ1-5; D uncertain. CDR1 LNHDA and CDR2 SQIVND come from the germline V gene (reference sequence). There are 14 residues in the CDR3. The ends were cut back, 3 bases at V and 7 bases at J, with 13 bases in the middle. The CDR3 coding sequence is TGTGCCAGTAGTATCCGGGGTGTCGGCCAGCCCCAGCATTTT. Amino acid sequence: CASSIRGVGQPQHF.

This rearrangement joins TRBV2 to TRBJ2-1, with 10 bases aligning to TRBD2. The CDR3 loop spans 16 amino acids. V lost 3 bases, J lost 9 bases, and 11 bases stayed unmatched. Germline lookup yields CDR1 SNHLY and CDR2 FYNNEI. DNA of the CDR3: TGTGCCAGCAGTGATTCCGGGGTAGCGGGGGGAAGTGAGCAGTTCTTC. It is translated as CASSDSGVAGGSEQFF.

The chain joins TRBV5-1 to TRBJ2-2; weak D call: TRBD2 (5 bases). The CDR3 consists of 12 residues. Germline values: CDR1 SGHRS, CDR2 YFSETQ. Trimming removed 4 bases from V and 5 bases from J, with 6 bases in between. This CDR3 reads CASSEGTGELFF. CDR3 coding DNA: TGCGCCAGCAGCGAGGGAACCGGGGAGCTGTTTTTT.

V gene TRBV11-2 combines with J gene TRBJ2-7; tentatively, D is TRBD2 (7 bases). The CDR3 extends over 17 amino acids. Germline V gives CDR1 SGHAT, CDR2 FQNNGV. The V end lost 5 bases, the J end lost 0 bases, and 20 bases lay between the germline ends. The CDR3 nucleotides read TGTGCCAGCAGCCCGAGGGGGGGCAGTCAGGGCTCCTACGAGCAGTACTTC. Amino acid sequence: CASSPRGGSQGSYEQYF.

The chain combines TRBV7-3 with TRBJ1-2; tentative D call: TRBD1 (5 bases). Per the germline V gene, CDR1 is SGHTA and CDR2 is FQGTGA. CDR3 size: 13 residues. The V gene lost 6 bases and the J gene lost 7 bases, with 15 bases spanning the gap. The CDR3 loop is CASRSEGALGYTF. CDR3 nucleotide sequence: TGTGCCAGCAGGTCTGAAGGGGCCCTTGGCTACACCTTC.

V and J are TRBV24-1 and TRBJ2-1; no definite D call. CDR3 length: 13 residues. Between the trimmed V and J ends, which lost 9 bases and 4 bases, there was a span of 12 bases. Germline loops: CDR1 KGHDR, CDR2 SFDVKD. The CDR3, as DNA: TGTGCCACCTCCCCTGGAGAATACAATGAGCAGTTCTTC. Translating gives CATSPGEYNEQFF.

This chain joins TRBV25-1 and TRBJ2-1; weak D call: TRBD1 (6 bases). Trimming took off 3 bases at V and 8 bases at J, with 14 bases between the two ends. There are 14 residues in the CDR3. Germline CDR1 reads MGHDK; CDR2 reads SYGVNS. CDR3 sequence (DNA): TGTGCCAGCAGTGAGTCACAGGGATGGGATGAGCAGTTCTTC. Translating it yields CASSESQGWDEQFF.

A single count supports this clone. This sequence joins TRBV11-1 and TRBJ2-5; tentative D call: TRBD2 (7 bases). CDR1 is SGHAT, CDR2 FQDESV, per germline (reference sequence). The ends were cut back, 4 bases at V and 2 bases at J, with 17 bases in the middle. CDR3 length equals 16 residues. The CDR3 DNA follows: TGTGCCAGCAGCTCCGAGGGGGGGGCCCTACAAGAGACCCAGTACTTC. The encoded protein is CASSSEGGALQETQYF.

V is TRBV29-1 and J is TRBJ2-3; the D gene is possibly TRBD1 (5 bases). CDR3 length: 15 residues. CDR1 and CDR2 from the germline V gene are SQVTM and ANQGSEA. V was clipped by 2 bases and J by 2 bases, with 14 bases between them. CDR3 sequence: CSVELMSGLTDTQYF. CDR3 DNA: TGCAGCGTTGAACTGATGTCAGGGCTCACAGATACGCAGTATTTT.

This clone was counted only a few times. The chain is built from TRBV6-5 and TRBJ1-6, with D maybe TRBD1 (5 bases). Looked up from germline, CDR1 is MNHEY and CDR2 is SVGAGI. V was pared by 2 bases and J by 8 bases, with 13 bases between. The CDR3 totals 15 residues. CDR3 nucleotides: TGTGCCAGCAGTTACGGCGGGGGTTTAGATTCACCCCTCCACTTT. Protein sequence: CASSYGGGLDSPLHF.

The chain combines TRBV4-1 with TRBJ2-1; TRBD1 matches at 8 bases. This CDR3 comprises 14 residues. From germline, CDR1 is MGHRA and CDR2 YSYEKL. Losses at the gene ends were 8 bases for V and 0 bases for J; bases not matched to a gene: 3. In DNA form, the CDR3 reads TGCGCCAGCCATGGGACAGGCTCCTACAATGAGCAGTTCTTC. Protein product: CASHGTGSYNEQFF.

The chain combines TRBV19 with TRBJ1-6; 7 positions agree with TRBD1. Germline values: CDR1 LNHDA, CDR2 SQIVND (reference sequence). Trimming removed 4 bases from V and 9 bases from J; junction bases left unmatched: 9. The CDR3 consists of 15 residues. The CDR3 loop reads CASSTDRAASSPLHF. The CDR3 DNA reads as TGTGCCAGTAGTACCGACAGGGCGGCCTCTTCACCCCTCCACTTT.

This clone was found once. The chain uses TRBV7-9 and TRBJ1-1; a possible D gene is TRBD1 (6 bases). CDR1 SEHNR and CDR2 FQNEAQ come from the germline V gene (reference sequence). Trimming removed 1 base from V and 5 bases from J, with 11 bases in between. The CDR3 contains 14 residues. DNA of the CDR3: TGTGCCAGCAGCTTAGATAGGGGGTTGACTGAAGCTTTCTTT. Translated: CASSLDRGLTEAFF. The full variable domain, in which reference TRBV7-9 and TRBJ1-1 provide the parts outside the CDR3, is DTGVSQNPRHKITKRGQNVTFRCDPISEHNRLYWYRQTLGQGPEFLTYFQNEAQLEKSRLLSDRFSAERPKGSFSTLEIQRTEQGDSAMYLCASSLDRGLTEAFFGQGTRLTVV.

The chain employs TRBV18 and TRBJ1-6; 8 bases fit TRBD1. V lost 3 bases to trimming and J lost 11 bases; unmatched junction nucleotides: 6. CDR3 length equals 14 residues. CDR1 KGHSH and CDR2 LQKENI come from the germline V gene. The CDR3 region is CASSPDRDVAPLHF. The DNA for the CDR3 is TGTGCCAGCTCACCGGACAGGGACGTCGCACCCCTCCACTTT. The variable domain in full, completed from reference TRBV18 and TRBJ1-6, reads NAGVMQNPRHLVRRRGQEARLRCSPMKGHSHVYWYRQLPEEGLKFMVYLQKENIIDESGMPKERFSAEFPKEGPSILRIQQVVRGDSAAYFCASSPDRDVAPLHFGNGTRLTVT.

This chain joins TRBV4-2 and TRBJ2-1; the D gene is possibly TRBD2 (5 bases). The CDR3 runs to 16 residues. In germline, CDR1 is LGHNA, CDR2 YNFKEQ. V shed 1 base and J shed 0 bases, with 10 bases lying between them. The CDR3 loop is CASSQASGDSYNEQFF. The CDR3 DNA follows: TGTGCCAGCAGCCAAGCGAGCGGCGACTCCTACAATGAGCAGTTCTTC.

This clone was seen a handful of times. The chain uses TRBV5-1 and TRBJ2-5; 9 positions match TRBD2. With 0 bases clipped from V and 2 bases from J, the junction kept 5 bases outside the gene matches. CDR3 size: 16 residues. Germline CDR1 SGHRS, CDR2 YFSETQ. DNA of the CDR3: TGCGCCAGCAGCTTGGTAGGGCTAGCGGGGCAAGAGACCCAGTACTTC. Protein: CASSLVGLAGQETQYF.

The table lists this clone with a count of one. The chain recombines TRBV5-4 with TRBJ1-1; the D is unclear. V gave up 1 base and J gave up 1 base, with 5 bases separating them. Germline-derived CDR1 and CDR2 are SGHNT and YYREEE (reference sequence). The length of the CDR3 is 13 residues. CDR3 region: CASSLLGNTEAFF. The DNA for the CDR3 is TGTGCCAGCAGCTTGCTCGGGAACACTGAAGCTTTCTTT.

The V gene is TRBV6-5, the J gene TRBJ1-4, with a tentative D call TRBD1 (6 bases). Trimming left V 6 bases short and J 8 bases short, with 13 bases between. This CDR3 has 13 residues. CDR1 is MNHEY, CDR2 SVGAGI, per germline. DNA for the CDR3: TGTGCCAGCAGCTCACAGGGTCGGGAAAAACTGTTTTTT. Translation: CASSSQGREKLFF.

This clone was seen a few times. The rearrangement uses TRBV7-2 and TRBJ2-1, with a tentative D call TRBD1 (7 bases). V was cut by 5 bases and J by 10 bases, with 24 bases left in between. The CDR3 is 16 amino acids. Germline V CDR1 and CDR2: SGHTA, FQGNSA. In DNA form, the CDR3 reads TGTGCCAGCAGCCCCAGTCCGGGGGTCCTACAGGGGGAGCAGTTCTTC. Protein sequence: CASSPSPGVLQGEQFF.

The gene calls are TRBV9 and TRBJ2-3; 9 nucleotides agree with TRBD2. Germline V gene lookup returns CDR1 SGDLS and CDR2 YYNGEE. The CDR3 runs 15 residues. Trimming at V came to 6 bases and at J to 6 bases, leaving 11 bases not matched to a gene. In nucleotides, the CDR3 is TGTGCCAGCACCGTTAGCGGGGGCAACGAGGATACGCAGTATTTT. Translating gives CASTVSGGNEDTQYF.

The chain uses TRBV7-9 and TRBJ2-1; TRBD2 matches 8 bases. J was trimmed by 8 bases and V by 6 bases; bases with no gene match: 15. The CDR3 totals 16 residues. Germline V gene lookup returns CDR1 SEHNR and CDR2 FQNEAQ (reference sequence). This CDR3 reads CASSQTSGTRVDEQFF. For the CDR3, the DNA is TGTGCCAGCAGTCAAACCTCCGGGACTAGGGTCGATGAGCAGTTCTTC.

The chain combines TRBV19 with TRBJ1-4; TRBD1 agrees at 8 bases. CDR1 is LNHDA and CDR2 is SQIVND in the germline V gene (reference sequence). J gave up 7 bases and V 6 bases, and 7 bases lay outside the gene matches. The CDR3 length is 14 residues. The CDR3 bases are TGTGCCAGTAGCGCAGGGGGCGGACCTGAAAAACTGTTTTTT. Encoded protein: CASSAGGGPEKLFF.

This clone was detected once. The chain couples TRBV9 to TRBJ2-7; 7 nucleotides agree with TRBD2. The CDR3 is 15 amino acids. The V and J ends lost 0 bases and 7 bases, in that order; junction bases with no gene match: 10. CDR1 and CDR2 (germline): SGDLS, YYNGEE. CDR3 sequence reads: CASSVEGGSWAEQYF. The CDR3, as DNA: TGTGCCAGCAGCGTAGAAGGCGGGAGTTGGGCTGAGCAGTACTTC.

V is TRBV5-1 and J is TRBJ1-1, with 10 nucleotides matching TRBD1. Germline-derived CDR1 and CDR2 are SGHRS and YFSETQ. V dropped 3 bases and J dropped 4; count of bases not matched to a gene: 12. This CDR3 comprises 17 residues. As DNA, the CDR3 is TGCGCCAGCAGCTCAACTGGGGGACAGGGGCTTGTCACTGAAGCTTTCTTT. Translation: CASSSTGGQGLVTEAFF.